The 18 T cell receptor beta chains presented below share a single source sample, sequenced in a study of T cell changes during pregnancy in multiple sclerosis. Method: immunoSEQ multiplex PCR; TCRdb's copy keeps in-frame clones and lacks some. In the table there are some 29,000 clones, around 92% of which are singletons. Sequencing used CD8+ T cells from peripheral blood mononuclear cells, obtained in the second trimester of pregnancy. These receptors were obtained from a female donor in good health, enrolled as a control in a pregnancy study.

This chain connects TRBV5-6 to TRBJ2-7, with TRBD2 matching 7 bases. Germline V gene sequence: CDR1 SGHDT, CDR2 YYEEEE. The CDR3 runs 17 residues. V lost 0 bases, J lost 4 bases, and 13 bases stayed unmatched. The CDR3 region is CASSLDHWGGVMYEQYF. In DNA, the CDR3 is TGTGCCAGCAGCTTGGACCATTGGGGGGGTGTTATGTACGAGCAGTACTTC.

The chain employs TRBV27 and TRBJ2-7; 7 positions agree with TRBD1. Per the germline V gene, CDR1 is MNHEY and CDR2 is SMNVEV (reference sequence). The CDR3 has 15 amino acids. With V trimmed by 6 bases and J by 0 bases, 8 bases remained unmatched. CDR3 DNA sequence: TGTGCCAGCAGACCCTGGACAGGTGACTCCTACGAGCAGTACTTC. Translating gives CASRPWTGDSYEQYF.

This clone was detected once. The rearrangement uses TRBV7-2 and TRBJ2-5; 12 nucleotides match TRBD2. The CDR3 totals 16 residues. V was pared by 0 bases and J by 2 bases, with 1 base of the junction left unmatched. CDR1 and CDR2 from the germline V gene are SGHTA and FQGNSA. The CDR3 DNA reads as TGTGCCAGCAGCTTAGCCCTAGCGGGGGGGCAAGAGACCCAGTACTTC. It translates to CASSLALAGGQETQYF.

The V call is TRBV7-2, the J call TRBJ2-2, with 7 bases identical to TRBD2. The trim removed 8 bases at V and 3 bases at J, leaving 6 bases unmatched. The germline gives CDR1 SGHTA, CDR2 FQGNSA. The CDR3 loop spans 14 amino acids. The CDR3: CASLGTTHTGELFF. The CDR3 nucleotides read TGTGCCAGCTTAGGGACTACCCACACCGGGGAGCTGTTTTTT.

As DNA, the CDR3 is TGTGCCAGCAGCGGACAGGGGGCCCACCACCATGGCTACACCTTC. This encodes CASSGQGAHHHGYTF. The chain recombines TRBV21-1 with TRBJ1-2; the table's D call of TRBD1 was not tested on the DNA. TRBV21-1 is flagged as a pseudogene. The length of the CDR3 is 15 residues.

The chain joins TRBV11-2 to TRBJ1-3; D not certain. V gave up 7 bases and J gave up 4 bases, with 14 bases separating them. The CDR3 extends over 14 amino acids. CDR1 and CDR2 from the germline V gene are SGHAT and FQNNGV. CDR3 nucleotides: TGTGCCAGCAACGATTGGGCGTACGGAAACACCATATATTTT. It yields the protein CASNDWAYGNTIYF.

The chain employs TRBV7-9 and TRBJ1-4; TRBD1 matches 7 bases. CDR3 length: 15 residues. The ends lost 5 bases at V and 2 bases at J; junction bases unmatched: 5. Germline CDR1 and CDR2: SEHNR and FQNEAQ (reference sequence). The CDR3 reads CASSPRQGTNEKLFF. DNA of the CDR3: TGTGCCAGCAGCCCACGACAGGGCACTAATGAAAAACTGTTTTTT.

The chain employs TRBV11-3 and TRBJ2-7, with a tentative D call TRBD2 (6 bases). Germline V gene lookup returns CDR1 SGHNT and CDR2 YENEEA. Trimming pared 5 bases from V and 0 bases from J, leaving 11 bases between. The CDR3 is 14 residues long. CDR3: CASSPRDSSYEQYF. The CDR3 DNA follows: TGTGCCAGCAGCCCCCGGGACTCCTCCTACGAGCAGTACTTC.

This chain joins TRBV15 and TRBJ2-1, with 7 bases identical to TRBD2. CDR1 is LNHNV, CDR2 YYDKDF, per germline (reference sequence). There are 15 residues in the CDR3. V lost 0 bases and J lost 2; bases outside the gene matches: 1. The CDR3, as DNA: TGTGCCACCAGCAGAGATAGCGGGCCCTACAATGAGCAGTTCTTC. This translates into CATSRDSGPYNEQFF.

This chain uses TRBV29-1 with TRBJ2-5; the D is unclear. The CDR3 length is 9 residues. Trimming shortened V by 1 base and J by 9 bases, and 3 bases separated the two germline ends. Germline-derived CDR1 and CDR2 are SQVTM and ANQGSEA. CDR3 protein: CSVEGAQYF. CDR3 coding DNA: TGCAGCGTTGAAGGAGCCCAGTACTTC.

The CDR3 bases are TGCGCCAGCAGCAACCCGGGACAGGGGACATACGAGCAGTACTTC. Its translation: CASSNPGQGTYEQYF. The rearrangement joins TRBV5-1 to TRBJ2-7; TRBD1 matches at 10 bases. The trim removed 4 bases at V and 4 bases at J, leaving 8 bases unmatched. Germline V gene lookup returns CDR1 SGHRS and CDR2 YFSETQ. There are 15 residues in the CDR3.

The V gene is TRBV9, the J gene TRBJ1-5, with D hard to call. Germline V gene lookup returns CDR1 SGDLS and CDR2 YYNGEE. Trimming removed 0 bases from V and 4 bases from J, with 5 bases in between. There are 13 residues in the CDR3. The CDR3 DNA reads TGTGCCAGCAGCGTAGCAGATAATCAGCCCCAGCATTTT. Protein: CASSVADNQPQHF.

This chain's CDR3 is CASLRDPTGELFF. The CDR3 nucleotides read TGTGCCAGCCTGCGGGACCCTACCGGGGAGCTGTTTTTT. This chain connects TRBV6-6 to TRBJ2-2; TRBD2 might be the D (6 bases). V lost 8 bases to trimming and J lost 5 bases, with 12 bases between them. Germline V CDR1 and CDR2: MNHNY, SVGAGI (reference sequence). The CDR3 spans 13 residues.

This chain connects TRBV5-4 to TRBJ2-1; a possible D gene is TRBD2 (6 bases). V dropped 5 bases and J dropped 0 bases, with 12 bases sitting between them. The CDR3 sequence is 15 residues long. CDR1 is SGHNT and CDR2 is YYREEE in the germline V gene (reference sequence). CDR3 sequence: CASRFSGPSYNEQFF. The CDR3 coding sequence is TGTGCCAGCAGATTTAGCGGACCCTCCTACAATGAGCAGTTCTTC.

CDR3 in amino acids: CASSLGTGGIEQYF. Written as DNA, the CDR3 is TGTGCCAGCAGCTTGGGGACAGGGGGAATCGAGCAGTACTTC. This chain links TRBV5-8 with TRBJ2-7; 10 nucleotides match TRBD1. The CDR3 length is 14 residues. Germline-derived CDR1 and CDR2 are SGHTS and YDEGEE. V lost 0 bases to trimming and J lost 6 bases; unmatched junction nucleotides: 3. Variable domain in full (rest from reference TRBV5-8 and TRBJ2-7): EAGVTQSPTHLIKTRGQQATLRCSPISGHTSVYWYQQALGLGLQFLLWYDEGEERNRGNFPPRFSGRQFPNYSSELNVNALELEDSALYLCASSLGTGGIEQYFGPGTRLTVT.

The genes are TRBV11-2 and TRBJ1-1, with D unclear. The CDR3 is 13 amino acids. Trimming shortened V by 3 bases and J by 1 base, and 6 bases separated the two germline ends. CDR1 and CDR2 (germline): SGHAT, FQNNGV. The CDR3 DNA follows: TGTGCCAGCAGCTTCTCGGGGAACACTGAAGCTTTCTTT. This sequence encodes CASSFSGNTEAFF.

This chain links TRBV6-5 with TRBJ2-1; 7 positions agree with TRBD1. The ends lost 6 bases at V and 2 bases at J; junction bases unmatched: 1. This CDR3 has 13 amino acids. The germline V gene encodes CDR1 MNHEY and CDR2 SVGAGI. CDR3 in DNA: TGTGCCAGCAGGCAGGGGGCCTACAATGAGCAGTTCTTC. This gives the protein CASRQGAYNEQFF.

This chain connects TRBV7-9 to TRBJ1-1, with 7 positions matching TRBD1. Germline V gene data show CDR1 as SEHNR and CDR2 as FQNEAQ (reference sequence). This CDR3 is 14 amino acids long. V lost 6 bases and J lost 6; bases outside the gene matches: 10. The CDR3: CASRTTGTVSEAFF. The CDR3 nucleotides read TGTGCCAGCAGGACCACCGGGACAGTGTCTGAAGCTTTCTTT.